The present entry profiles one T cell receptor beta chain with its context. This clone was detected only once. It lacks a known antigen. It has no much larger one-base neighbor in the sample; base qualities were not kept. The trial excluded patients who had a history of autoimmune disease or who were on systemic immunosuppression. Peripheral blood for TCR sequencing was collected from all dose cohorts at baseline, on cycle 4 day 1, and on cycle 7 day 1. The samples were drawn from a first-in-human, open-label, multicenter phase I dose-escalation trial of ivuxolimab. The trial enrolled adults with locally advanced or metastatic head and neck squamous cell, hepatocellular, melanoma or renal cell carcinoma. CD4+ and CD8+ T cells were sorted separately from peripheral blood before TCR sequencing. The data were taken from a study of OX40 agonist ivuxolimab in advanced cancers. Study-level background: The costimulatory receptor OX40 (CD134) was targeted by ivuxolimab, a fully human IgG2 agonistic monoclonal antibody. Intravenous ivuxolimab was administered to patients every 2 weeks at six dose levels: 0.01, 0.1, 0.3, 1.5, 3 and 10 mg/kg. Among the roughly 50 dose-escalation patients, around 20 had hepatocellular carcinoma, 15 or so melanoma, 9 renal cell carcinoma and 9 head and neck cancer. In the dose-escalation cohort, 75% to 85% of patients were male, and the mean age was 60 years with a range of roughly 20 to 79. Prior anti-PD-1, anti-PD-L1 or anti-CTLA-4 therapy was permitted, and checkpoint inhibitors had been received by about 37% of dose-escalation patients. Partial responses occurred in three dose-escalation patients: two with cutaneous melanoma and one with hepatocellular carcinoma. The purpose of peripheral TCRbeta sequencing was to test whether ivuxolimab changed TCR sequence diversity and led to clonal T-cell expansion. The monotherapy dose-escalation portion (N of about 50 patients) of the phase I ivuxolimab trial is reported in the paper.

To sequence the TCRbeta CDR3 region, genomic DNA was isolated from the sorted cells. The immunoSEQ Assay was used for sequencing of TCRbeta CDR3 regions. The immuneACCESS repertoire file appears here via TCRdb, limited to in-frame rearrangements. These files lack a portion of the clones; in checked studies, under half of the deficit traces to unresolved V genes, and the cause of the others is not known. Across this sample there are about 69,000 clones, with 85% to 90% seen only once. The top ten clonotypes cover around 6.5% of the sample. Study-level results and caveats: After ivuxolimab, expanded clones were on average more numerous among CD8+ T cells than among CD4+ T cells. Low levels of normalized T-cell clonal expansion were also seen in some nonresponding patients. At doses of 0.1 to 3.0 mg/kg, clonal expansion of both CD4+ and CD8+ T cells in blood was seen between baseline and week 6. The antigen specificity of the clonally expanded peripheral T cells was not determined. In the 0.1-3.0 mg/kg groups, partial responders were among the patients with the lowest normalized peripheral clonal expansion, particularly in CD8+ T cells.

V gives up 5 bases and J gives up 0 bases, and the segment between their germline ends measures 14 bases. Taken from the germline V gene (reference sequence), the CDR1 and CDR2 loops are MNHEY and SMNVEV. Inclusive of the bounding cysteine and phenylalanine, the CDR3 is 16 residues long. The CDR3 DNA has 48 bases and is translated from base 1. The rearranged segments are TRBV27 and TRBJ1-5; possibly the D gene is TRBD1, per 6 matching bases. The specimen comprised CD4+ or CD8+ T cells sorted from blood, sampled in a trial of the OX40 agonist ivuxolimab. This TCR came from an adult with an advanced solid tumor such as melanoma, head and neck, liver or kidney cancer. Here is the DNA: TGTGCCAGCAGTAATTCAGGGGATTATAGCAATCAGCCCCAGCATTTT. Its protein product is CASSNSGDYSNQPQHF.